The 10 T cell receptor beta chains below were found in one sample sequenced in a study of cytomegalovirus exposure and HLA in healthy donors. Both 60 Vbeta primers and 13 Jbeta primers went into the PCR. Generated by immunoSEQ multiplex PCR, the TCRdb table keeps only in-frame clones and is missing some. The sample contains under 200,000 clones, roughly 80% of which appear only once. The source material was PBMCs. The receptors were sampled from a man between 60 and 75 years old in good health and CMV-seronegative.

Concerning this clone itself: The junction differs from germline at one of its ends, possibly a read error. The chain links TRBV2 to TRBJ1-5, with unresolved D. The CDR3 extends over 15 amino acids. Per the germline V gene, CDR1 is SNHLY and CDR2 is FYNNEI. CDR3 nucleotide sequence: TGTGCCAGCAGTGGTTTAGTGGTGGGCAATCAGCCCCAGAATTTT. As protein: CASSGLVVGNQPQNF.

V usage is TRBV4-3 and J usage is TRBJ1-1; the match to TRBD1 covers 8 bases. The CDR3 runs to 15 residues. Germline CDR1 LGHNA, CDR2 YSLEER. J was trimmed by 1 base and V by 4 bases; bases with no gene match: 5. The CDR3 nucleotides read TGCGCCAGCAGCCGCTACGGGACAGGGAACACTGAAGCTTTCTTT. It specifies CASSRYGTGNTEAFF.

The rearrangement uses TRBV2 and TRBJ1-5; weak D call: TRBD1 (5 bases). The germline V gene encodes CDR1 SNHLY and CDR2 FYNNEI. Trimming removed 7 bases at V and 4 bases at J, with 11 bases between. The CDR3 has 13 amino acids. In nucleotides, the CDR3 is TGTGCCAGCACCGGACACACGAATCAGCCCCAGCATTTT. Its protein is CASTGHTNQPQHF.

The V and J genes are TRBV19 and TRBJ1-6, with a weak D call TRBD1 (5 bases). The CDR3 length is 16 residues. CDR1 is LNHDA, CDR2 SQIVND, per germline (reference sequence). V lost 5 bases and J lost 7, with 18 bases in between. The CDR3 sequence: CASSPGGVRGNSPLHF. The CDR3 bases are TGTGCCAGTAGTCCGGGGGGGGTGAGAGGCAATTCACCCCTCCACTTT.

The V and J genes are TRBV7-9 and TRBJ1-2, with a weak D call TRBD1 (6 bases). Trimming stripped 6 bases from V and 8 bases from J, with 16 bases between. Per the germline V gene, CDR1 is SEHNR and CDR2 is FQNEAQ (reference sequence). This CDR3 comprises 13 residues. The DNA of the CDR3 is TGTGCCAGCAGTTCCTCAGGGGTTCAGGGCTACACCTTC. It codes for CASSSSGVQGYTF. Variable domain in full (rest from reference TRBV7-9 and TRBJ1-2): DTGVSQNPRHKITKRGQNVTFRCDPISEHNRLYWYRQTLGQGPEFLTYFQNEAQLEKSRLLSDRFSAERPKGSFSTLEIQRTEQGDSAMYLCASSSSGVQGYTFGSGTRLTVV.

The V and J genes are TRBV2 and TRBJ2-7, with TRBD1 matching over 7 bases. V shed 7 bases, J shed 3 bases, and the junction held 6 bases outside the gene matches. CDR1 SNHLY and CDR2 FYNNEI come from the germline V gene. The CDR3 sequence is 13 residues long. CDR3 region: CASTRDRYYEQYF. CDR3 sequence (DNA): TGTGCCAGCACCAGGGACAGATACTACGAGCAGTACTTC.

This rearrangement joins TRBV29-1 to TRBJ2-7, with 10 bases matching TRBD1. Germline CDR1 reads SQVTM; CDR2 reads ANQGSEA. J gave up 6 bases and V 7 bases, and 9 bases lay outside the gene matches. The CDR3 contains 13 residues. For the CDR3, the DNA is TGCAGCGCTTCCGGGACAGGGGTTGGCGAGCAGTACTTC. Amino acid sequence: CSASGTGVGEQYF.

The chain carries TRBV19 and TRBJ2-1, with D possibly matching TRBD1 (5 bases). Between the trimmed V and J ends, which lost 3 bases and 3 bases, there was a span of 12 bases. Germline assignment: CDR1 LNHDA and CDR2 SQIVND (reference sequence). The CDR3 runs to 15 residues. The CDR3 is CASSIAPQGYNEQFF. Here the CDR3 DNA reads TGTGCCAGTAGTATTGCCCCTCAGGGCTACAATGAGCAGTTCTTC.

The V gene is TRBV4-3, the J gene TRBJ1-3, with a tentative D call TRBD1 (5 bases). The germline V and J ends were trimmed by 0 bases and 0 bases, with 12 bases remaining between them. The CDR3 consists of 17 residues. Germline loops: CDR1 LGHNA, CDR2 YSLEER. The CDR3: CASSQDQGASSGNTIYF. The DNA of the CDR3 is TGCGCCAGCAGCCAAGATCAAGGGGCTAGCTCTGGAAACACCATATATTTT.

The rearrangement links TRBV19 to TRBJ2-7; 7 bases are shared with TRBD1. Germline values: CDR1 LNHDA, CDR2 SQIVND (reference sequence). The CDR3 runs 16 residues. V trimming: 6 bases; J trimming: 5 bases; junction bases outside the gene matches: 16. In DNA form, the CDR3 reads TGTGCCAGTAGCCAGGGCCGCCGACAGGGTAGAGACGAGCAGTACTTC. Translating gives CASSQGRRQGRDEQYF. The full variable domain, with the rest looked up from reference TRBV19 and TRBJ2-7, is DGGITQSPKYLFRKEGQNVTLSCEQNLNHDAMYWYRQDPGQGLRLIYYSQIVNDFQKGDIAEGYSVSREKKESFPLTVTSAQKNPTAFYLCASSQGRRQGRDEQYFGPGTRLTVT.